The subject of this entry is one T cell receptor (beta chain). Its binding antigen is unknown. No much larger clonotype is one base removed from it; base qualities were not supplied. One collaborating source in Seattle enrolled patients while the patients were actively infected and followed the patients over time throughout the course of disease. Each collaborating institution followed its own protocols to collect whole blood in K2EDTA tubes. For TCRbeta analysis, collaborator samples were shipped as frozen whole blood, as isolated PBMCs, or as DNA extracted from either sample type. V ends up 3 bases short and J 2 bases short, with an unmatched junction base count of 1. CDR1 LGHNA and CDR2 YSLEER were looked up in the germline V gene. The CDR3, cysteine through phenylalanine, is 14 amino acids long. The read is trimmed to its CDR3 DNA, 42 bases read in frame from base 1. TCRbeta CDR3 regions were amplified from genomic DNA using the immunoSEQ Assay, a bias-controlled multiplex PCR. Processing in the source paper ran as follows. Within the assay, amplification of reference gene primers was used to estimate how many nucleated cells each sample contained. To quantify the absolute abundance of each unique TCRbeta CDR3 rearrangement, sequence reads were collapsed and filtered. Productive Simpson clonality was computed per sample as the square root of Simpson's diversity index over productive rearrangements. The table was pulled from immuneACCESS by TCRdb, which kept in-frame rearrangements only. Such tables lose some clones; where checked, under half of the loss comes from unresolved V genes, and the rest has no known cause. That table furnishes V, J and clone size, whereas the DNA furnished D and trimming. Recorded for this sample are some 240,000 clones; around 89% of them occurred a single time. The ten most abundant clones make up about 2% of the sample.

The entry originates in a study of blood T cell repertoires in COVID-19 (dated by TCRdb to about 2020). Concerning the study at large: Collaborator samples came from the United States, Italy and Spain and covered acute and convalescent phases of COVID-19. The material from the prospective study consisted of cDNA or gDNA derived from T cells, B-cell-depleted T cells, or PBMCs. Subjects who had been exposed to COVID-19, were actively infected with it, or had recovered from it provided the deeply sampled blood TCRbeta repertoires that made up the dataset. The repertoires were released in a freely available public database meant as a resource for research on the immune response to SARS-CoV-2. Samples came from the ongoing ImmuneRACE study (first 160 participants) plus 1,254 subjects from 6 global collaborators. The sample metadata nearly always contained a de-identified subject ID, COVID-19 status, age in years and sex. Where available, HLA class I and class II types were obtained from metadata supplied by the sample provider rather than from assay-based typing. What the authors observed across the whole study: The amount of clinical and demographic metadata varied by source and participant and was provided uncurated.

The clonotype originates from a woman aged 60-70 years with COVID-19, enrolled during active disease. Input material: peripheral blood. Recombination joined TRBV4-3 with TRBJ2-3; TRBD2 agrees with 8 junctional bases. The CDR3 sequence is CASSQGLVTDTQYF. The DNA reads TGCGCCAGCAGCCAGGGACTAGTCACAGATACGCAGTATTTT.